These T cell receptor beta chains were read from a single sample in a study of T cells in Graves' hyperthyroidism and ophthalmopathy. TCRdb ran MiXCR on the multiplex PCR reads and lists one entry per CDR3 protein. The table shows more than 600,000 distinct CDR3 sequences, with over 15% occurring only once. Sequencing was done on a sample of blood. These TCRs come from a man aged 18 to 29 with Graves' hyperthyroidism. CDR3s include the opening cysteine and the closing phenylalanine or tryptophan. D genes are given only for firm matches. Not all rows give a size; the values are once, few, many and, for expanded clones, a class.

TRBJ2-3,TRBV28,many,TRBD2,CASSPHIAGADTQYF,TGTGCCAGCAGTCCACATATAGCGGGAGCAGATACGCAGTATTTT
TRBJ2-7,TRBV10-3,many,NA,CAISAPRGPDSNYEQYF,TGTGCCATCAGTGCCCCGCGGGGTCCAGACTCAAACTACGAGCAGTACTTC
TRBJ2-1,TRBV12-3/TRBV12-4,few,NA,CASSLGWGSSYNEQFF,TGTGCCAGCAGTTTAGGATGGGGAAGCTCCTACAATGAGCAGTTCTTC
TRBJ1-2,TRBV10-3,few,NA,CATFGQTPLAGGYTF,TGTGCCACCTTTGGACAGACGCCTTTGGCGGGTGGCTACACCTTC
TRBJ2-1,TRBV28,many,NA,CASRTSYNEQFF,TGTGCCAGCAGAACTAGCTACAATGAGCAGTTCTTC
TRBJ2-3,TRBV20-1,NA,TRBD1,CSANRGQGTGDTQYF,TGCAGTGCTAACCGAGGACAGGGTACGGGAGATACGCAGTATTTT
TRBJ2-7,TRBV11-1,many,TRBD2,CASSLLGTSASYEQYF,TGTGCCAGCAGCTTACTAGGGACTAGCGCCTCCTACGAGCAGTACTTC
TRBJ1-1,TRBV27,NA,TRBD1,CASSPTYRGRTNTEAFF,TGTGCCAGCAGTCCCACCTACAGGGGCCGGACAAACACTGAAGCTTTCTTT
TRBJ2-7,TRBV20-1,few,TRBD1,CSATGTALRVQYF,TGCAGTGCTACTGGGACAGCTCTACGAGTGCAGTACTTC
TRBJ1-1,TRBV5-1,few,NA,CASSLEGTTKDFF,TGCGCCAGCAGCTTGGAGGGGACGACGAAGGATTTCTTT
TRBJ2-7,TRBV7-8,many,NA,CASSYGVETYEQYF,TGTGCCAGCAGTTATGGAGTGGAAACCTACGAGCAGTACTTC
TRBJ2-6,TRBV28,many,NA,CASSPEGSGANVLTF,TGTGCCAGCAGCCCAGAGGGGTCTGGGGCCAACGTCCTGACTTTC
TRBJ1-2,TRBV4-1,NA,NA,CASSHADRNYGYTF,TGCGCCAGCAGCCATGCAGACAGGAACTATGGCTACACCTTC
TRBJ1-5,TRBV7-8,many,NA,CASSLAGGQPQHF,TGTGCCAGCAGCTTAGCGGGCGGTCAGCCCCAGCATTTT
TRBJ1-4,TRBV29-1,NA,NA,CSVLGPTNEKLFF,TGCAGCGTCCTGGGGCCAACTAATGAAAAACTGTTTTTT
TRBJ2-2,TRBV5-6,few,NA,CASSSLGFDSNTGELFF,TGTGCCAGCAGCTCCCTTGGGTTCGATTCAAACACCGGGGAGCTGTTTTTT
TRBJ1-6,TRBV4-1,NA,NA,CASSQVGNSPLHF,TGCGCCAGCAGCCAAGTCGGGAATTCACCCCTCCACTTT
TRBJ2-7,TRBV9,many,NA,CASSPKAGAYSYEQYF,TGTGCCAGCAGCCCGAAAGCCGGGGCTTACTCCTACGAGCAGTACTTC
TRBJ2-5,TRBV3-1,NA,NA,CASSPERGKGIETQYF,TGTGCCAGCAGCCCGGAACGGGGGAAGGGAATAGAGACCCAGTACTTC
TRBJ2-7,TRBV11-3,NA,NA,CASRMGHSYEQYF,TGTGCCAGCAGAATGGGACACAGCTACGAGCAGTACTTC
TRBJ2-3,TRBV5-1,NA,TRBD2,CASSRGTSGISTDTQYF,TGCGCCAGCAGCCGCGGGACTAGCGGGATTAGCACAGATACGCAGTATTTT
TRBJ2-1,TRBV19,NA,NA,CASRRVGVYNEQFF,TGTGCCAGTAGGAGGGTGGGAGTCTACAATGAGCAGTTCTTC
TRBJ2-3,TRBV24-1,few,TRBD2,CATSDLAGGPTDTQYF,TGTGCCACCAGTGATTTGGCGGGGGGGCCCACAGATACGCAGTATTTT
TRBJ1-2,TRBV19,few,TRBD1,CASSIKKSGTGVNYGYTF,TGTGCCAGTAGTATAAAGAAGTCGGGGACAGGAGTTAACTATGGCTACACCTTC
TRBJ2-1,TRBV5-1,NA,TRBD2,CASSLGPPGGANEQFF,TGCGCCAGCAGCTTGGGTCCCCCGGGAGGGGCGAATGAGCAGTTCTTC
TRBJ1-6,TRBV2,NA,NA,CASSPDRPDNSPLHF,TGTGCCAGCAGTCCCGACAGGCCTGATAATTCACCCCTCCACTTT
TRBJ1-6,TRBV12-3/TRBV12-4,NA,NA,CASRTAINSPLHF,TGTGCCAGCAGGACAGCGATTAATTCACCCCTCCACTTT
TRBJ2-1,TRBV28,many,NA,CASRRGLSSYNEQFF,TGTGCCAGCAGAAGGGGGTTAAGCTCCTACAATGAGCAGTTCTTC
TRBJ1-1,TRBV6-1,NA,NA,CASSVVRGTEAFF,TGTGCCAGCAGTGTTGTCCGGGGGACTGAAGCTTTCTTT
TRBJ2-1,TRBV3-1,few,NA,CASSQDPPGGGEQFF,TGTGCCAGCAGCCAAGATCCCCCAGGGGGGGGGGAACAGTTCTTC
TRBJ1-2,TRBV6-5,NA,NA,CASSYPGTGSYGYTF,TGTGCCAGCAGTTACCCCGGGACCGGCTCCTATGGCTACACCTTC
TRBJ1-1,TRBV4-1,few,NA,CASSARLNTEAFF,TGCGCCAGCAGCGCACGTCTGAACACTGAAGCTTTCTTT
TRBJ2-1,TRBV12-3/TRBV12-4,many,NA,CASSHSGGAYNEQFF,TGTGCCAGCAGCCATAGCGGAGGCGCCTACAATGAGCAGTTCTTC
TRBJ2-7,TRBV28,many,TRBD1,CASSTGTGQQYF,TGTGCCAGCAGCACTGGGACAGGCCAGCAGTACTTC
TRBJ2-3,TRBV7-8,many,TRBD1,CASSPRGRGDTQYF,TGTGCCAGCAGCCCCAGGGGGCGGGGAGATACGCAGTATTTT
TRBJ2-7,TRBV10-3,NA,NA,CAISLDYTYEQYF,TGTGCCATCAGTTTAGACTATACCTACGAGCAGTACTTC
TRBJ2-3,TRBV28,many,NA,CASSLPGDTDTQYF,TGTGCCAGCAGTTTACCTGGGGACACAGATACGCAGTATTTT
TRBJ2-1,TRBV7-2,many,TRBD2,CASSLGVAGAYNEQFF,TGTGCCAGCAGCTTAGGAGTAGCGGGGGCCTACAATGAGCAGTTCTTC
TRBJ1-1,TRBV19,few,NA,CASSIPQGEGTEAFF,TGTGCCAGTAGTATACCACAGGGAGAGGGAACTGAAGCTTTCTTT
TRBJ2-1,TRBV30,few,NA,CAWSAGESSYNEQFF,TGTGCCTGGAGTGCGGGAGAATCCTCCTACAATGAGCAGTTCTTC
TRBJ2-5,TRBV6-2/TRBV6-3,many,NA,CASSRRALQETQYF,TGTGCCAGCAGTCGCCGGGCCTTACAAGAGACCCAGTACTTC
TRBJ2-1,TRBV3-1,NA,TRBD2,CASSQAGGGGQFF,TGTGCCAGCAGCCAAGCTGGCGGGGGGGGGCAGTTCTTC
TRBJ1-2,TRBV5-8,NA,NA,CASSFRGSSYGYTF,TGTGCCAGCAGCTTCAGAGGGTCCTCTTATGGCTACACCTTC
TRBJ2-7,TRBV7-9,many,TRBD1,CASSLWTGGHEQYF,TGTGCCAGCAGCTTATGGACAGGGGGGCACGAGCAGTACTTC
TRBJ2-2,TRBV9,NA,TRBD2,CASSVGERESYTGELFF,TGTGCCAGCAGCGTGGGGGAGCGGGAGTCTTACACCGGGGAGCTGTTTTTT
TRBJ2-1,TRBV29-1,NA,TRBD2,CSVLSGSHEQFF,TGCAGCGTTTTAAGCGGGAGCCATGAGCAGTTCTTC
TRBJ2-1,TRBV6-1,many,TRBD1,CASISPRTGGGNEQFF,TGTGCCAGCATTTCTCCCCGGACAGGGGGCGGCAATGAGCAGTTCTTC
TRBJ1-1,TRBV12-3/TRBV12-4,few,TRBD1,CASSFSGGAHTEAFF,TGTGCCAGCAGTTTTTCAGGGGGCGCACACACTGAAGCTTTCTTT
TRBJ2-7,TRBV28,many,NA,CASTPAGFIEQYF,TGTGCCAGCACCCCGGCGGGGTTTATAGAGCAGTACTTC
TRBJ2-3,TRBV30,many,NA,CAWRLSGTDTQYF,TGTGCCTGGAGACTCAGCGGCACAGATACGCAGTATTTT
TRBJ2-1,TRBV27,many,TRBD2,CASSPSGRAEAEFF,TGTGCCAGCAGCCCTAGCGGGAGGGCCGAGGCGGAGTTCTTC
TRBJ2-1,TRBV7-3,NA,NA,CASSLNTYNEQFF,TGTGCCAGCAGCTTAAACACTTACAATGAGCAGTTCTTC
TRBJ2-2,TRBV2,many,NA,CASSYGQTLLNTGELFF,TGTGCCAGCAGCTACGGACAGACACTGCTTAACACCGGGGAGCTGTTTTTT
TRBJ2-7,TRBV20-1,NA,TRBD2,CSASGRALEQYF,TGCAGTGCTAGCGGGAGGGCCCTCGAGCAGTACTTC
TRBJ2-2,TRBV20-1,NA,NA,CSAHGTQNTGELFF,TGCAGTGCGCACGGGACACAAAACACCGGGGAGCTGTTTTTT
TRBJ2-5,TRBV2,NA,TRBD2,CASSGRGRAWETQYF,TGTGCCAGCTCAGGACGCGGGAGGGCTTGGGAGACCCAGTACTTC